These 8 T cell receptor beta chains came from one sample sequenced in a study of T cell responses to AZD1222 COVID-19 vaccine (dated by TCRdb to the early 2020s). This sample's time point label indicates: baseline before first vaccination. The protocol used for the library was the immunoSEQ multiplex PCR assay. The clones in this table, taken by TCRdb from immuneACCESS, are in-frame only. Not every clone is retained; where verified, under half of the shortfall comes from an unresolved V gene, and the cause of the rest is unknown. The sample table records about 260,000 clones; approximately 95% of these occur just once. The top ten hold around 0.6% of the sample. The sample was peripheral blood, taken on day 0 of AZD1222 vaccination. The origin of the receptors is an adult in good health.

This chain links TRBV11-2 with TRBJ1-2, with 8 bases aligning to TRBD1. V trimming: 4 bases; J trimming: 4 bases; junction bases outside the gene matches: 2. Germline V lookup: CDR1 SGHAT, CDR2 FQNNGV. This CDR3 comprises 13 residues. CDR3 sequence (DNA): TGTGCCAGCAGCTCGACAGGGGCCTATGGCTACACCTTC. As protein: CASSSTGAYGYTF.

The chain couples TRBV21-1 to TRBJ2-7; TRBD1, the D gene given by the table, was not confirmed from the DNA. TRBV21-1 is annotated as a pseudogene. The CDR3 has 17 residues. The CDR3 bases are TGTGCCAGCAACGTTTCGGTCCGGGACAGGGAATACTACGAGCAGTACTTC. It yields the protein CASNVSVRDREYYEQYF.

This chain links TRBV3-1 (or the pseudogene TRBV3-2) with TRBJ2-5; 10 nucleotides match TRBD1. Germline trimming cut 3 bases from V and 5 bases from J; bases unmatched to any gene: 6. Germline V gene data show CDR1 as LGHDT and CDR2 as YNNKEL (reference sequence). This CDR3 spans 15 amino acids. The CDR3 DNA is TGTGCCAGCAGCCAGGGGACAGGGGAGGCGGAGACCCAGTACTTC. Amino acid sequence: CASSQGTGEAETQYF.

A single count supports this clone. The genes are TRBV3-1 (or the pseudogene TRBV3-2) and TRBJ2-7; D unclear. V was clipped by 1 base and J by 2 bases, with 9 bases between them. The CDR3 consists of 14 residues. Germline values: CDR1 LGHDT, CDR2 YNNKEL (reference sequence). The CDR3 region is CASSQGSRAYEQYF. CDR3 DNA sequence: TGTGCCAGCAGCCAAGGTAGCAGAGCCTACGAGCAGTACTTC.

The chain combines TRBV5-4 with TRBJ1-1; TRBD1 matches 8 bases. The CDR3 consists of 17 residues. In germline, CDR1 is SGHNT, CDR2 YYREEE (reference sequence). Germline trimming cut 4 bases from V and 3 bases from J; bases unmatched to any gene: 14. The CDR3 DNA is TGTGCCAGCAGCAACAGACAGGGGAGAGTCGCGGACACTGAAGCTTTCTTT. This translates into CASSNRQGRVADTEAFF.

CDR3 region: CASSVRVGYNSPLHF. The CDR3 DNA is TGTGCCAGCAGCGTAAGGGTGGGCTATAATTCACCCCTCCACTTT. This sequence joins TRBV9 and TRBJ1-6; D is unclear. V was trimmed by 1 base and J by 3 bases, leaving 8 bases between them. Germline CDR1 and CDR2: SGDLS and YYNGEE. CDR3 size: 15 residues. The full variable domain, in which reference TRBV9 and TRBJ1-6 provide the parts outside the CDR3, is DSGVTQTPKHLITATGQRVTLRCSPRSGDLSVYWYQQSLDQGLQFLIQYYNGEERAKGNILERFSAQQFPDLHSELNLSSLELGDSALYFCASSVRVGYNSPLHFGNGTRLTVT.

V usage is TRBV7-9 and J usage is TRBJ2-1; D perhaps matches TRBD1 (5 bases). V was clipped by 1 base and J by 8 bases, with 15 bases between them. Germline CDR1 SEHNR, CDR2 FQNEAQ (reference sequence). The length of the CDR3 is 15 residues. The CDR3 region is CASSLDRKGHHEQFF. The DNA for the CDR3 is TGTGCCAGCAGCTTAGACCGTAAGGGGCACCATGAGCAGTTCTTC.

This clone has just a few counts. The chain is built from TRBV27 and TRBJ2-7; the match to TRBD2 covers 13 bases. CDR1 MNHEY and CDR2 SMNVEV come from the germline V gene (reference sequence). V gave up 2 bases and J gave up 0 bases; unmatched junction bases: 7. The CDR3 loop spans 18 amino acids. The CDR3 DNA sequence: TGTGCCAGCAGTTTAACGGGGACTAGCGGGGCGAGCTCCTACGAGCAGTACTTC. This gives the protein CASSLTGTSGASSYEQYF.